Following are 7 T cell receptor beta chains from one sample sequenced in a study of technical replicates of blood from several donors. TCRdb keeps only in-frame clones here, not all; method: immunoSEQ multiplex PCR. In the table there are 60,000 or so clones, around 97% of which are singletons. Sequencing was carried out using T cells isolated from PBMCs. The receptors derive from a human donor in good health.

The J gene is TRBJ2-5, the V gene TRBV10-3, with 10 bases that match TRBD2. Trimming cost V 4 bases and J 4 bases; bases outside gene matches: 9. The CDR3 is 16 amino acids. Germline assignment: CDR1 ENHRY and CDR2 SYGVKD. The CDR3 DNA follows: TGTGCCATCAGTGGAGCGGGAGGGCTCCCGGGAGAGACCCAGTACTTC. Protein sequence: CAISGAGGLPGETQYF.

The CDR3 nucleotides are TGTGCCAGCAGCCCGACAGGGACGGGTAGAAACGAGCAGTACTTC. This encodes CASSPTGTGRNEQYF. This sequence joins TRBV28 and TRBJ2-7, with 7 nucleotides matching TRBD1. Losses at the gene ends were 6 bases for V and 5 bases for J; bases not matched to a gene: 13. CDR1 and CDR2 from the germline V gene are MDHEN and SYDVKM. This CDR3 has 15 residues.

The chain employs TRBV12-5 and TRBJ1-2; D uncertain. V was pared by 5 bases and J by 2 bases, with 9 bases between. Germline CDR1 reads LGHNT; CDR2 reads FRNRAP. The CDR3 has 13 residues. CDR3 in DNA: TGTGCTAGTGGTCTAGGATCGAACTATGGCTACACCTTC. Its protein product is CASGLGSNYGYTF.

The chain joins TRBV7-9 to TRBJ2-2; D may be TRBD1 (5 bases). The V and J ends lost 5 bases and 1 base respectively, with 20 bases between them. The CDR3 runs to 18 residues. Germline CDR1 is SEHNR and CDR2 is FQNEAQ (reference sequence). The CDR3 here is CASSQGQGILKNTGELFF. CDR3 nucleotide sequence: TGTGCCAGCAGCCAGGGTCAGGGAATCCTCAAGAACACCGGGGAGCTGTTTTTT. The whole variable domain, filled in from reference TRBV7-9 and TRBJ2-2, reads DTGVSQNPRHKITKRGQNVTFRCDPISEHNRLYWYRQTLGQGPEFLTYFQNEAQLEKSRLLSDRFSAERPKGSFSTLEIQRTEQGDSAMYLCASSQGQGILKNTGELFFGEGSRLTVL.

V and J are TRBV27 and TRBJ2-7; the D gene is possibly TRBD2 (6 bases). The germline V gene has CDR1 MNHEY and CDR2 SMNVEV (reference sequence). CDR3 size: 14 residues. Trimming cost V 2 bases and J 3 bases, with 11 bases left between them. The CDR3 sequence: CASSLNSGGYEQYF. The CDR3 DNA reads as TGTGCCAGCAGTTTAAATAGCGGCGGCTACGAGCAGTACTTC.

This clone is a singleton in its sample. The chain recombines TRBV28 with TRBJ2-5; no clear D. CDR1 and CDR2 from the germline V gene are MDHEN and SYDVKM. Trimming took off 3 bases at V and 6 bases at J, with 11 bases between the two ends. CDR3 length: 13 amino acids. The CDR3 DNA reads TGTGCCAGCAGTTTGGCAGTATCCCAGACCCAGTACTTC. It encodes CASSLAVSQTQYF.

The rearrangement uses TRBV5-8 and TRBJ2-5, with 11 bases identical to TRBD1. In germline, CDR1 is SGHTS, CDR2 YDEGEE. The CDR3 totals 15 residues. Trimming removed 2 bases from V and 4 bases from J; junction bases left unmatched: 4. The CDR3 here is CASSFGTGGSETQYF. CDR3 sequence (DNA): TGTGCCAGCAGCTTTGGGACAGGGGGGTCAGAGACCCAGTACTTC.